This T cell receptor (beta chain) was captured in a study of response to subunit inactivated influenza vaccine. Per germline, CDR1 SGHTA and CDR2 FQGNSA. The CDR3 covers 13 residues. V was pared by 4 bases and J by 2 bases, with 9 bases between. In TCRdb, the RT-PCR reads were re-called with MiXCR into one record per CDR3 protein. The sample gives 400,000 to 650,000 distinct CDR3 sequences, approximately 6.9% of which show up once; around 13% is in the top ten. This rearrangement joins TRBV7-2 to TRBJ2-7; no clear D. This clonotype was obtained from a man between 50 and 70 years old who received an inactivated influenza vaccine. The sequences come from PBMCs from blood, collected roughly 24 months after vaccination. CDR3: CASSYVWTYEQYF. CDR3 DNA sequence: TGTGCCAGCAGCTACGTCTGGACCTACGAGCAGTACTTC.